The 26 T cell receptor beta chains in this list originate from one sample, sequenced in a study of identical twins. MiXCR, applied by TCRdb to the 5' RACE reads, yields one record per CDR3 protein. The repertoire has about 470,000 distinct CDR3 sequences, approximately 24% of them found once; the top ten carry 2.9%. This sample was also put to use in a study of T cells expressing NK-cell markers.

The sequencing sample was made of CD4+ T cells sorted from blood. Source of these receptors: a woman aged 18-29 years in good health.

This clonotype was detected a few times. The V gene is TRBV20-1, the J gene TRBJ1-2, with TRBD1 as a possible D gene (5 bases). V was trimmed by 5 bases and J by 0 bases, leaving 25 bases between them. Germline V gene lookup returns CDR1 DFQATT and CDR2 SNEGSKA (reference sequence). The CDR3 length is 18 residues. CDR3 sequence reads: CSAQTLQDGTDTNYGYTF. CDR3 bases: TGCAGTGCTCAAACTCTACAGGACGGAACCGATACTAACTATGGCTACACCTTC.

CDR3 in amino acids: CSATTQGTQYF. The CDR3 nucleotides read TGCAGTGCAACTACACAGGGTACGCAGTATTTT. The chain employs TRBV20-1 and TRBJ2-3; D is possibly TRBD1 (6 bases). The CDR3 is 11 amino acids. Germline CDR1 and CDR2: DFQATT and SNEGSKA (reference sequence). V gave up 6 bases and J gave up 8 bases, with 12 bases separating them.

The genes are TRBV5-1 and TRBJ2-1; tentative D call: TRBD2 (6 bases). V was trimmed by 0 bases and J by 3 bases, leaving 10 bases between them. The CDR3 loop spans 15 amino acids. Germline CDR1 SGHRS, CDR2 YFSETQ. The CDR3 here is CASSLGSGHYNEQFF. CDR3 nucleotides: TGCGCCAGCAGCTTGGGTAGCGGACACTACAATGAGCAGTTCTTC.

The chain joins TRBV6-2 or TRBV6-3 to TRBJ2-1; 9 positions agree with TRBD2. The germline CDR1 and CDR2 sequences are MNHEY and SVGEGT. This CDR3 is built from 16 residues. Losses at the gene ends were 7 bases for V and 5 bases for J; bases not matched to a gene: 12. CDR3 sequence: CASILSAGGPNNEQFF. The CDR3 nucleotides read TGTGCCAGCATATTGAGCGCGGGAGGGCCTAACAATGAGCAGTTCTTC.

This clonotype was seen a few times. The chain has TRBV7-9 and TRBJ2-3, with 11 bases that match TRBD2. V was clipped by 5 bases and J by 6 bases; unmatched bases: 7. Germline V gene lookup returns CDR1 SEHNR and CDR2 FQNEAQ (reference sequence). CDR3 length equals 15 residues. The CDR3 region is CASSPRLAGTDTQYF. The CDR3 DNA reads as TGTGCCAGCAGCCCCCGACTAGCGGGAACGGATACGCAGTATTTT.

This clonotype was seen more than once but under ten times. The chain carries TRBV10-2 and TRBJ2-1; D is unclear. V was trimmed by 2 bases and J by 6 bases, leaving 8 bases between them. Per germline, CDR1 WSHSY and CDR2 SAAADI. The CDR3 totals 13 residues. CDR3 bases: TGCGCCAGCAGTGAGCCCTTCTCCAATGAGCAGTTCTTC. Protein: CASSEPFSNEQFF.

The chain couples TRBV6-1 to TRBJ2-2; perhaps TRBD1 as D (6 bases). From germline, CDR1 is MNHNS and CDR2 SASEGT. CDR3 length equals 16 residues. Trimming took off 10 bases at V and 1 base at J, with 19 bases between the two ends. The chain's CDR3 is CATRGTGTKNTGELFF. The CDR3 DNA reads TGTGCCACCAGGGGAACCGGGACAAAGAACACCGGGGAGCTGTTTTTT.

The chain couples TRBV4-2 to TRBJ2-1, with 12 positions matching TRBD2. CDR3 length equals 17 residues. V dropped 2 bases and J dropped 7; count of bases not matched to a gene: 9. Germline loops: CDR1 LGHNA, CDR2 YNFKEQ. This CDR3 reads CASSQPGLAGSGNEQFF. The CDR3 DNA follows: TGTGCCAGCAGCCAACCTGGACTAGCGGGGTCTGGGAATGAGCAGTTCTTC.

This clonotype appeared a few times. The chain employs TRBV7-9 and TRBJ2-3, with a possible D match to TRBD2 (5 bases). V lost 1 base, J lost 0 bases, and 11 bases lay in between. Per germline, CDR1 SEHNR and CDR2 FQNEAQ (reference sequence). There are 16 residues in the CDR3. Written as DNA, the CDR3 is TGTGCCAGCAGCTTAGTTGGGCGGGCCAGCACAGATACGCAGTATTTT. Amino acid sequence: CASSLVGRASTDTQYF.

The V and J genes are TRBV14 and TRBJ2-1; 8 bases line up with TRBD2. From germline, CDR1 is SGHDN and CDR2 FVKESK. This CDR3 is 15 amino acids long. Trimming cost V 6 bases and J 5 bases; bases outside gene matches: 9. CDR3 in DNA: TGTGCCAGCAGTTTGCGGGGGGCCGGGAACAATGAGCAGTTCTTC. It codes for CASSLRGAGNNEQFF.

This clonotype was observed a few times. The chain uses TRBV10-3 and TRBJ1-4; no firm D call. Trimming cost V 2 bases and J 0 bases, with 13 bases left between them. The CDR3 spans 17 residues. In germline, CDR1 is ENHRY, CDR2 SYGVKD. CDR3 in DNA: TGTGCCATCAGTGAGAGACGGATTATTGCAACTAATGAAAAACTGTTTTTT. It codes for CAISERRIIATNEKLFF.

This clonotype was observed many times. The CDR3 is CASSSEQTGANVLTF. The CDR3 bases are TGTGCCAGCAGCTCCGAGCAAACTGGGGCCAACGTCCTGACTTTC. The V and J genes are TRBV5-6 and TRBJ2-6; D is unclear. From germline, CDR1 is SGHDT and CDR2 YYEEEE. This CDR3 is built from 15 residues. The V end lost 3 bases, the J end lost 2 bases, and 9 bases lay between the germline ends.

This clonotype has only a few counts. The chain is built from TRBV12-3 or TRBV12-4 and TRBJ1-2, with 8 positions matching TRBD1. The length of the CDR3 is 14 residues. The J segment lost 4 bases and the V segment lost 5 bases, leaving 6 bases of the junction unmatched. The chain's CDR3 is CASSPLTGVYGYTF. The CDR3 region has the DNA TGTGCCAGCAGTCCCTTGACAGGGGTCTATGGCTACACCTTC.

This clonotype appeared a few times. The chain links TRBV12-3 or TRBV12-4 to TRBJ2-5, with 7 bases fitting TRBD2. Trimming removed 4 bases from V and 2 bases from J; junction bases left unmatched: 7. The CDR3 has 15 residues. DNA for the CDR3: TGTGCCAGCAGTTCATGGGGGAGGGAGCAAGAGACCCAGTACTTC. It yields the protein CASSSWGREQETQYF.

The gene calls are TRBV4-1 and TRBJ2-1; TRBD2 matches at 8 bases. Germline V gene lookup returns CDR1 MGHRA and CDR2 YSYEKL. V dropped 5 bases and J dropped 12; count of bases not matched to a gene: 15. The CDR3 is 15 amino acids. CDR3 region: CASSSLAVYNEGQFF. The CDR3 coding sequence is TGCGCCAGCAGCTCACTAGCGGTATACAATGAAGGGCAGTTCTTC.

This clonotype has a handful of counts. The chain recombines TRBV12-3 or TRBV12-4 with TRBJ1-1; D is ambiguous. The CDR3 covers 13 residues. V gave up 5 bases and J gave up 0 bases, with 7 bases separating them. CDR3 bases: TGTGCCAGCAGTGCGGACCTGAACACTGAAGCTTTCTTT. It yields the protein CASSADLNTEAFF.

This clonotype was picked up a small number of times. The CDR3 reads CSARDNGQGRYNEQFF. CDR3 in DNA: TGCAGTGCTAGAGATAATGGACAGGGGAGGTACAATGAGCAGTTCTTC. The rearrangement joins TRBV20-1 to TRBJ2-1; 9 bases agree with TRBD1. The CDR3 runs to 16 residues. Germline CDR1 reads DFQATT; CDR2 reads SNEGSKA (reference sequence). With V trimmed by 0 bases and J by 4 bases, 7 bases remained unmatched.

The gene calls are TRBV19 and TRBJ1-3; D is unresolved. CDR3 size: 15 residues. Per the germline V gene, CDR1 is LNHDA and CDR2 is SQIVND (reference sequence). The V and J ends lost 1 base and 4 bases respectively, with 11 bases between them. Here the CDR3 reads CASSIGRGSGNTIYF. CDR3 sequence (DNA): TGTGCCAGTAGTATAGGCCGAGGGTCCGGAAACACCATATATTTT.

The chain employs TRBV4-3 and TRBJ2-1; D is ambiguous. There are 14 residues in the CDR3. Germline CDR1 and CDR2: LGHNA and YSLEER. V was shortened by 3 bases and J by 0 bases, with 6 bases between the two germline ends. The CDR3 is CASSHEISYNEQFF. The CDR3 nucleotides are TGCGCCAGCAGCCATGAGATCTCCTACAATGAGCAGTTCTTC.

The table lists this clonotype with a few counts. V and J are TRBV7-2 and TRBJ2-2, with TRBD1 matching 7 bases. The CDR3 is 17 amino acids. The V and J ends lost 5 bases and 2 bases, in that order; junction bases with no gene match: 11. Germline-derived CDR1 and CDR2 are SGHTA and FQGNSA. The CDR3 nucleotides read TGTGCCAGCAGCATTATGACAGGGAGCCCTAACACCGGGGAGCTGTTTTTT. This sequence encodes CASSIMTGSPNTGELFF.

V is TRBV9 and J is TRBJ1-3; D gene ambiguous. The germline gives CDR1 SGDLS, CDR2 YYNGEE. V was shortened by 1 base and J by 0 bases, with 8 bases between the two germline ends. The CDR3 contains 15 residues. The CDR3 sequence is CASSVTTASGNTIYF. CDR3 DNA sequence: TGTGCCAGCAGCGTAACTACAGCCTCTGGAAACACCATATATTTT.

This clonotype was seen more than once but under ten times. V and J are TRBV3-1 and TRBJ2-7, with 7 bases fitting TRBD2. The germline V gene has CDR1 LGHDT and CDR2 YNNKEL (reference sequence). Germline trimming cut 0 bases from V and 7 bases from J; bases unmatched to any gene: 6. The CDR3 totals 14 residues. The CDR3 protein is CASSQEAGSEEQYF. In nucleotides, the CDR3 is TGTGCCAGCAGCCAAGAAGCGGGATCGGAGGAGCAGTACTTC.

This clonotype was seen a handful of times. This chain connects TRBV4-3 to TRBJ2-7, with 14 bases matching TRBD2. This CDR3 spans 14 amino acids. V trimming: 5 bases; J trimming: 9 bases; junction bases outside the gene matches: 6. CDR1 and CDR2 (germline): LGHNA, YSLEER. CDR3 loop: CASSSGTSGSSQYF. In DNA form, the CDR3 reads TGCGCCAGCAGCTCCGGGACTAGCGGGAGTTCGCAGTACTTC.

This sequence joins TRBV5-1 and TRBJ2-1; no clear D. Trimming left V 0 bases short and J 9 bases short, with 16 bases between. CDR1 and CDR2 from the germline V gene are SGHRS and YFSETQ. The CDR3 contains 15 residues. Here the CDR3 reads CASSLVPGIEAEQFF. The CDR3 DNA reads as TGCGCCAGCAGCTTGGTACCGGGCATCGAAGCTGAGCAGTTCTTC.

This clonotype has more than one count but fewer than ten. The chain employs TRBV20-1 and TRBJ2-7, with TRBD2 identical over 9 bases. The CDR3 extends over 14 amino acids. J was trimmed by 9 bases and V by 1 base; bases with no gene match: 10. Germline V lookup: CDR1 DFQATT, CDR2 SNEGSKA (reference sequence). The CDR3 region has the DNA TGCAGTGCTAGAGTAGGGCGCGGGAGGGTTTTGCAGTACTTC. Protein: CSARVGRGRVLQYF.

V usage is TRBV9 and J usage is TRBJ2-1; D remains ambiguous. The CDR3 loop spans 15 amino acids. V shed 0 bases and J shed 11 bases, with 18 bases lying between them. Germline CDR1 and CDR2: SGDLS and YYNGEE. CDR3 loop: CASSVVGSGPRKQFF. The CDR3 DNA follows: TGTGCCAGCAGCGTAGTGGGGTCGGGCCCTAGGAAGCAGTTCTTC. Looking up the rest from reference TRBV9 and TRBJ2-1 gives the full variable domain: DSGVTQTPKHLITATGQRVTLRCSPRSGDLSVYWYQQSLDQGLQFLIQYYNGEERAKGNILERFSAQQFPDLHSELNLSSLELGDSALYFCASSVVGSGPRKQFFGPGTRLTVL.